This TCR beta chain was identified in a study of T cells in Graves' hyperthyroidism and ophthalmopathy. Study-level findings and limits: Ophthalmopathy and stable hyperthyroidism were told apart by a 13 V-J model.

After removal of 6 bases from V and 4 bases from J, the junction contained 6 bases not matched to a gene. From germline, CDR1 is SNHLY and CDR2 FYNNEI. This CDR3 has 14 amino acids. TCR beta CDR3 sequences were amplified from RNA transcripts. The TCR CDR3 first-round RT-PCR relied on the HTBI primer set. TCRdb recomputed calls from the multiplex PCR reads with MiXCR, one row per CDR3 protein. In the table there are nearly 600,000 distinct CDR3 sequences, around 14% of which are singletons. The sample holds many counts of this clonotype. Its target is not known. The source of the PBMCs was about 10 ml of fresh peripheral blood.

The gene calls are TRBV2 and TRBJ2-7; the match to TRBD1 covers 10 bases. The material sequenced was blood. This clonotype originated in a woman in her twenties or thirties with Graves' hyperthyroidism that later progressed to Graves' ophthalmopathy. Written as DNA, the CDR3 is TGTGCCAGCAGCCAAGGACAGGGGGAGTACGAGCAGTACTTC. This codes for CASSQGQGEYEQYF.